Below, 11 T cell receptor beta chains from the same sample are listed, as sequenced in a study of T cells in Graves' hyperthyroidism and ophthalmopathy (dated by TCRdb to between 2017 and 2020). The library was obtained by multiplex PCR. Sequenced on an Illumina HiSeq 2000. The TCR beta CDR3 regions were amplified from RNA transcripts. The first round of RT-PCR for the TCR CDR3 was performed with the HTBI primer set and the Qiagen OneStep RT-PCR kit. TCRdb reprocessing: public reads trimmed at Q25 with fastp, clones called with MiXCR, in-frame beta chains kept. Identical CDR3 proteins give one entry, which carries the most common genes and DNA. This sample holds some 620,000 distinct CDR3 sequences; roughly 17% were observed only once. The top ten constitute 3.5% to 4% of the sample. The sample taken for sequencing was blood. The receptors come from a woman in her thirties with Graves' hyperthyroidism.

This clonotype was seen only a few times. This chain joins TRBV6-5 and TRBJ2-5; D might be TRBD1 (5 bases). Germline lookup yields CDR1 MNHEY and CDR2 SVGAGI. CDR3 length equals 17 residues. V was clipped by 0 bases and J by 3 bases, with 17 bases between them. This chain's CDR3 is CASSYSTRDRSKETQYF. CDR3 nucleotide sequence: TGTGCCAGCAGTTACTCGACCAGGGATCGGAGTAAAGAGACCCAGTACTTC.

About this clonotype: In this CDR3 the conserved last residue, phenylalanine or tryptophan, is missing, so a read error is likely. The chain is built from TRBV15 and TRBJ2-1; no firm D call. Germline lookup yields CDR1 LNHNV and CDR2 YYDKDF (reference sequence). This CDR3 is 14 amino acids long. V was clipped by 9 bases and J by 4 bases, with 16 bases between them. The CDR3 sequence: CATAWREEYNEQFS. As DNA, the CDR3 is TGTGCCACGGCTTGGCGAGAGGAGTACAATGAGCAGTTCTCC.

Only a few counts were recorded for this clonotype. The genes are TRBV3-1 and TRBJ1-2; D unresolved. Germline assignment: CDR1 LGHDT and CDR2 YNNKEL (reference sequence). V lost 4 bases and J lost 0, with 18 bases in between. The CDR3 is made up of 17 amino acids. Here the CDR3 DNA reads TGTGCCAGCAGCCCTATCGTGTTAACGGGTTCTAACTATGGCTACACCTTC. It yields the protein CASSPIVLTGSNYGYTF.

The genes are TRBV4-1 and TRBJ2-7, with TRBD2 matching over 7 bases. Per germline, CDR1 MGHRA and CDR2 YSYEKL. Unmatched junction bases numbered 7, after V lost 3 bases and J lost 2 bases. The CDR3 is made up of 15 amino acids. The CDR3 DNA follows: TGCGCCAGCAGCCACCGAGCGGGAAGTGCCTACGAGCAGTACTTC. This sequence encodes CASSHRAGSAYEQYF.

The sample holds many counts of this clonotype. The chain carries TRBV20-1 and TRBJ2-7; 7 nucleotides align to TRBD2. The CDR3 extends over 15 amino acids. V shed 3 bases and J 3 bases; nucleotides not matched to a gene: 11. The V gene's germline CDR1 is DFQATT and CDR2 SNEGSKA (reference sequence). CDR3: CSARIPGGRSYEQYF. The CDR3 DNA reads TGCAGTGCTAGGATTCCGGGCGGGAGAAGCTACGAGCAGTACTTC.

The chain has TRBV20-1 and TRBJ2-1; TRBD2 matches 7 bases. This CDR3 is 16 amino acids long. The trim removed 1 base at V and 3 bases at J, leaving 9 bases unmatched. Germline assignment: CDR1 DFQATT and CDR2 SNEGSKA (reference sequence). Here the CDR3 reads CSARATPSGDYNEQFF. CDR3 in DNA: TGCAGTGCTAGAGCTACCCCTAGCGGAGACTACAATGAGCAGTTCTTC.

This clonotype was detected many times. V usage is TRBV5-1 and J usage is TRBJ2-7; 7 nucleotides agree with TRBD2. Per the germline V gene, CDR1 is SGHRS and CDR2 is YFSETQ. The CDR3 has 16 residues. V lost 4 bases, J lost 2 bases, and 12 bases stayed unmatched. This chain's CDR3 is CASSPGLLAGAYEQYF. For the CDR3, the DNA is TGCGCCAGCAGCCCAGGCCTACTGGCGGGGGCCTACGAGCAGTACTTC.

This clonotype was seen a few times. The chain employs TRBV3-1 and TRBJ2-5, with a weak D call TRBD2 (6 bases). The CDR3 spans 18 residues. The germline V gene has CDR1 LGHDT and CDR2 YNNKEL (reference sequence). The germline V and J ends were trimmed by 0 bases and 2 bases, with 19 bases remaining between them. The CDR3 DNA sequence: TGTGCCAGCAGCCAAGATCCCCGGAGGGTAGTTCCACAAGAGACCCAGTACTTC. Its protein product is CASSQDPRRVVPQETQYF.

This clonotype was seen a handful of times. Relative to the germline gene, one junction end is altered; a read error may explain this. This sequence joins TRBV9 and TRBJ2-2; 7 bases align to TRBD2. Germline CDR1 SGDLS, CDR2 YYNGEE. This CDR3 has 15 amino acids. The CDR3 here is CASGESEGRSGELFF. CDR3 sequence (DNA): TGTGCCAGCGGCGAATCCGAGGGCCGGAGCGGGGAACTGTTTTTT. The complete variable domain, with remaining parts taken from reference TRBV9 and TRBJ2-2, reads DSGVTQTPKHLITATGQRVTLRCSPRSGDLSVYWYQQSLDQGLQFLIQYYNGEERAKGNILERFSAQQFPDLHSELNLSSLELGDSALYFCASGESEGRSGELFFGEGSRLTVL.

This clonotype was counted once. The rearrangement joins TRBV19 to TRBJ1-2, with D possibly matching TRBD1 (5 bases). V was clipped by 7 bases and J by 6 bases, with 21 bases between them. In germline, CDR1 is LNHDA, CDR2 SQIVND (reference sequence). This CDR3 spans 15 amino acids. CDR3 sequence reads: CASTVDRSYADGYTF. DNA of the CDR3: TGTGCCAGTACCGTCGACAGATCCTATGCGGATGGCTACACCTTC.

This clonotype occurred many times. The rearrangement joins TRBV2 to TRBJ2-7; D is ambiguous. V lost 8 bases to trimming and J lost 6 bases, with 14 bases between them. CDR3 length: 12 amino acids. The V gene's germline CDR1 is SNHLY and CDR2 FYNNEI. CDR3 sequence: CASRLGTGEQYF. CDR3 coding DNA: TGTGCCAGCCGTCTTGGTACTGGCGAGCAGTACTTC. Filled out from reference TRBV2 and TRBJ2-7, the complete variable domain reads EPEVTQTPSHQVTQMGQEVILRCVPISNHLYFYWYRQILGQKVEFLVSFYNNEISEKSEIFDDQFSVERPDGSNFTLKIRSTKLEDSAMYFCASRLGTGEQYFGPGTRLTVT.